This TCR beta chain was observed in a study of blood T cell repertoires in COVID-19. Per the study methods: It was from reference gene primer amplification that nucleated cell counts were estimated. The method was immunoSEQ multiplex PCR; TCRdb's version includes in-frame clones alone and lacks a portion of them. Clonal size and the V and J genes are those of that table, whereas D and trimming came from the DNA. Counted here are 250,000 to 300,000 clones, roughly nine tenths occurring once; the ten biggest clones make up 4% to 5%. The CDR3 has 14 amino acids. With 2 bases removed from V and 5 bases from J, the gap between germline ends came to 9 bases. Germline V gene data show CDR1 as LGHNT and CDR2 as FRNRAP.

The receptor was derived from a woman in her 40s who had recovered from COVID-19. Sequenced input: peripheral blood. The V gene is TRBV12-5, the J gene TRBJ1-4; no definite D call. CDR3 DNA: TGTGCTAGTGGTTTGTTGGAGATAAATGAAAAACTGTTTTTT. It translates to CASGLLEINEKLFF.